Listed here is a single T cell receptor (beta chain). There is no known antigen for this receptor. The record has no base qualities; no much larger clone is one base away. The reads were generated on an Illumina HiSeq 2500. Quantitative 5'-RACE with molecular barcodes was the method used to prepare the TCR beta libraries. As for the original processing: A new computational method based on a probabilistic model of VDJ rearrangement was used to identify disease-linked TCR variants. TCRdb's own reprocessing of the public reads used fastp at Q25 and MiXCR and kept productive beta chains. Merged by CDR3 protein, the rows form single entries marked with the most common genes and DNA. These V and J calls are TCRdb output, not the study's own analysis. The sample table lists nearly 350,000 distinct CDR3 sequences, around 15% of them with a count of one. Around 1% of the sample belongs to the ten largest clones.

The CDR3 numbers 16 residues from cysteine through phenylalanine. Just the 48-base CDR3 DNA is kept, in frame starting at base 1. V and J are trimmed by 6 bases and 6 bases, and the gene matches miss 8 bases of the junction. The CDR1 and CDR2 encoded by the germline V gene are MNHNS and SASEGT. These data are taken from a study of CD8 T cells in ankylosing spondylitis (dated 2017 in TCRdb). In the study overall: T cell receptor beta repertoires were profiled in healthy donors and ankylosing spondylitis patients so that disease-linked TCR variants could be found. The full study cohort comprised 25 or so ankylosing spondylitis patients and 85 to 120 healthy donors. Peripheral blood was sampled, and synovial fluid was also collected from ankylosing spondylitis patients.

Overall study outcomes, separate from this receptor: Some motif variants were previously reported in synovial fluid and blood of reactive arthritis patients, suggesting common disease-initiation mechanisms. Significant enrichment of the disease-linked clones was reported in matched synovial fluid samples from ankylosing spondylitis patients. Blood from ankylosing spondylitis patients appeared to be characterized by a TCR beta motif made up of several highly homologous amino acid variants. A CD8+ phenotype was shown by the disease-linked clones, which were found at relatively low frequencies in peripheral blood.

This TCR came from a male donor with ankylosing spondylitis or in good health (not recorded which). Material for sequencing was blood, either unsorted or a sorted T cell fraction (not recorded which). The sequence is built from TRBV6-1 and TRBJ2-2; 12 bases in the junction line up with TRBD2. The CDR3 region has the sequence CASRGLAGLRAGELFF. The sequenced DNA: TGTGCCAGCAGAGGACTAGCGGGACTAAGGGCCGGGGAGCTGTTTTTT.